What follows are 10 T cell receptor beta chains derived from one specimen sequenced in a study of Graves' ophthalmopathy and Graves' hyperthyroidism. CDR3 regions of TCR beta were amplified from RNA transcripts. HTBI-primed first-round RT-PCR preceded second-round multiplex PCR. TCRdb analysed the multiplex PCR reads with MiXCR anew, one entry per CDR3 protein. The table lists about 390,000 distinct CDR3 sequences, 15% of them singletons, with roughly 7% in the top ten. Sequencing was done on a sample of peripheral blood. These receptors came from a woman under 30 with stable Graves' hyperthyroidism.

Concerning this clonotype itself: This may be a read error: a much more frequent sequence differs by one nucleotide. The chain employs TRBV24-1 and TRBJ1-5, with D unresolved. Germline V gene data show CDR1 as KGHDR and CDR2 as SFDVKD. V was trimmed by 1 base and J by 5 bases, leaving 2 bases between them. CDR3 length: 12 amino acids. CDR3 region: CATSDFDQPQHF. The CDR3, as DNA: TGTGCCACCAGTGATTTTGATCAGCCCCAGCATTTT.

The table lists this clonotype with many counts. The V call is TRBV29-1, the J call TRBJ1-6, with 7 bases that match TRBD1. This CDR3 has 13 residues. V gave up 6 bases and J gave up 4 bases; unmatched junction bases: 3. Germline CDR1 SQVTM, CDR2 ANQGSEA. CDR3 loop: CSVRGEYNSPLHF. CDR3 nucleotides: TGCAGCGTCAGGGGGGAGTATAATTCACCCCTCCACTTT.

The chain carries TRBV28 and TRBJ2-5; D uncertain. Trimming shortened V by 6 bases and J by 1 base, and 9 bases separated the two germline ends. This CDR3 has 13 residues. The germline V gene encodes CDR1 MDHEN and CDR2 SYDVKM. CDR3 protein: CASRKKGQETQYF. The CDR3 bases are TGTGCCAGCAGAAAGAAGGGCCAAGAGACCCAGTACTTC.

This clonotype was counted at least ten times. V is TRBV7-2 and J is TRBJ2-7; D perhaps matches TRBD2 (6 bases). CDR1 and CDR2 (germline): SGHTA, FQGNSA. V was pared by 2 bases and J by 3 bases, with 11 bases between. The CDR3 covers 14 residues. DNA of the CDR3: TGTGCCAGCAGCTTATCCGGGGGTGGCTACGAGCAGTACTTC. Residues: CASSLSGGGYEQYF.

This clonotype showed up many times. The chain carries TRBV29-1 and TRBJ1-1, with 7 bases aligning to TRBD1. The CDR3 totals 12 residues. Germline V gives CDR1 SQVTM, CDR2 ANQGSEA. Trimming at V came to 4 bases and at J to 5 bases, leaving 4 bases not matched to a gene. The CDR3 protein is CSVARGGTEAFF. The CDR3 DNA reads as TGCAGCGTTGCCAGGGGGGGGACTGAAGCTTTCTTT.

The chain has TRBV2 and TRBJ1-5; 8 bases are a match to TRBD1. The CDR3 sequence is 14 residues long. Germline values: CDR1 SNHLY, CDR2 FYNNEI. J gave up 0 bases and V 8 bases, and 3 bases lay outside the gene matches. The CDR3 bases are TGTGCCAGCTGGGACAGGCATAGCAATCAGCCCCAGCATTTT. Its protein is CASWDRHSNQPQHF.

This clonotype was seen many times. This sequence joins TRBV6-5 and TRBJ1-2, with D perhaps matching TRBD1 (6 bases). V dropped 2 bases and J dropped 7 bases, with 11 bases sitting between them. Germline V CDR1 and CDR2: MNHEY, SVGAGI. The CDR3 runs to 13 residues. The CDR3 reads CASSYMTGRGYTF. The CDR3 bases are TGTGCCAGCAGTTACATGACAGGACGTGGCTACACCTTC.

This clonotype was seen repeatedly, ten times or more. The chain recombines TRBV19 with TRBJ2-5, with D perhaps TRBD1 or TRBD2 (5 bases each). V gave up 3 bases and J gave up 5 bases, with 16 bases separating them. From germline, CDR1 is LNHDA and CDR2 SQIVND (reference sequence). CDR3 length equals 15 residues. The CDR3 sequence: CASSIFRGARETQYF. As DNA, the CDR3 is TGTGCCAGTAGTATTTTTCGAGGGGCGAGGGAGACCCAGTACTTC.

This clonotype has ten or more counts. V and J are TRBV12-3 or TRBV12-4 and TRBJ1-2, with 7 bases fitting TRBD1. This CDR3 has 16 amino acids. J was trimmed by 5 bases and V by 5 bases; bases with no gene match: 14. This chain's CDR3 is CASSTGQHFTRYGYTF. CDR3 bases: TGTGCCAGCAGTACGGGACAGCATTTCACGCGGTATGGCTACACCTTC.

About this clonotype: Given a much more abundant clone one base away, this may be a read error. The chain uses TRBV24-1 and TRBJ1-2; 7 nucleotides line up with TRBD1. Germline V gene lookup returns CDR1 KGHDR and CDR2 SFDVKD. The CDR3 is 15 residues long. The chain's CDR3 is CTTSDPSTGSGGYTF. CDR3 bases: TGTACCACCAGTGATCCCTCGACAGGGTCGGGCGGCTACACCTTC.